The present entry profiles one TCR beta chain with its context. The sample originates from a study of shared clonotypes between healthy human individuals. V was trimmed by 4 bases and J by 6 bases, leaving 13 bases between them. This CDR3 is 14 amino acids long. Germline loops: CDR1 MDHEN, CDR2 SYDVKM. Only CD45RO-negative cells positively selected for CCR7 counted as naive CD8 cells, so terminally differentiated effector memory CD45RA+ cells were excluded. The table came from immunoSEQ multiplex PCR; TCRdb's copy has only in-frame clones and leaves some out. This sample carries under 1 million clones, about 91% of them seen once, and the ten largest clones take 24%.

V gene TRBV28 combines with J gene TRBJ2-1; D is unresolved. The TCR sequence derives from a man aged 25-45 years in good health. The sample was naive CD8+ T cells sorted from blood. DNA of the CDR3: TGTGCCAGCAGTTCTTCAACAGCAAGCAATGAGCAGTTCTTC. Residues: CASSSSTASNEQFF.